What follows are 13 T cell receptor beta chains derived from one specimen sequenced in a study of post-analysis software for immune sequencing data. Study observations and caveats: Patients carried five TRBV segments more frequently than controls did, and TRBV5-6, TRBV5-1 and TRBV20-1 were among them.

These receptors lack a known antigen. Unique molecular identifiers had been added to the TCR beta cDNA libraries. Each CDR3 protein gets one entry after TCRdb re-called the PCR reads with MiXCR. There are about half a million distinct CDR3 sequences in the sample; around 31% occur only once, and about 6% lies in the top ten. Sequencing was carried out using blood. The receptor set was obtained from a girl aged 2-17 years with multiple sclerosis.

The chain employs TRBV12-5 and TRBJ2-1; D might be TRBD2 (5 bases). V lost 4 bases and J 6 bases, leaving 22 bases between the germline ends. Per the germline V gene, CDR1 is LGHNT and CDR2 is FRNRAP. This CDR3 region has 17 residues. The CDR3: CASGSNKRLVFANEQFF. For the CDR3, the DNA is TGTGCTAGTGGTTCGAATAAGCGGTTAGTATTCGCCAATGAGCAGTTCTTC.

Points on this clonotype: One junction end disagrees with the germline gene, perhaps due to a read error. V usage is TRBV7-9 and J usage is TRBJ2-3; 7 bases map to TRBD1. Germline values: CDR1 SEHNR, CDR2 FQNEAQ (reference sequence). CDR3 length: 14 residues. CDR3 nucleotides: TGTACCAGCAGATGGACAGGAAGCACAGATACGCAGTATTTT. It codes for CTSRWTGSTDTQYF.

This clonotype came up a few times. The V and J genes are TRBV7-2 and TRBJ2-1; D assignment may be TRBD1 or TRBD2 (6 bases each). V was clipped by 5 bases and J by 8 bases, with 13 bases between them. This CDR3 comprises 13 residues. Per germline, CDR1 SGHTA and CDR2 FQGNSA. The CDR3 spells CASSQNREDEQFF. The DNA of the CDR3 is TGTGCCAGCAGCCAGAACAGGGAGGATGAGCAGTTCTTC.

This chain joins TRBV3-1 and TRBJ2-4, with D perhaps matching TRBD2 (6 bases). Trimming took off 4 bases at V and 9 bases at J, with 16 bases between the two ends. CDR3 length equals 14 residues. CDR1 is LGHDT and CDR2 is YNNKEL in the germline V gene (reference sequence). The CDR3 protein is CASSPAGSHSIQYF. The DNA for the CDR3 is TGTGCCAGCAGCCCCGCGGGGAGCCACTCCATTCAGTACTTC.

Details on this clonotype: The junction and the germline gene differ at one end; a read error may be behind it. This sequence joins TRBV3-1 and TRBJ2-1, with D possibly TRBD1 on 5 matching bases. Germline V gives CDR1 LGHDT, CDR2 YNNKEL (reference sequence). This CDR3 contains 14 residues. The CDR3 coding sequence is TGTGCCGGCAGCCAAGAATCCAGGGCCCATGAGCAGTTCTTC. Translation gives CAGSQESRAHEQFF.

This clonotype was counted many times. The chain is built from TRBV5-1 and TRBJ1-6, with a possible D match to TRBD1 (5 bases). The CDR3 runs 15 residues. V gave up 2 bases and J gave up 5 bases, with 11 bases separating them. Germline CDR1 SGHRS, CDR2 YFSETQ. The CDR3 loop reads CASSLRGPDNSPLHF. The CDR3 DNA is TGCGCCAGCAGCTTAAGGGGTCCGGATAATTCACCCCTCCACTTT.

The chain has TRBV30 and TRBJ1-2, with TRBD1 as a possible D gene (6 bases). Deletions cut 2 bases from V and 8 bases from J, with 9 bases between. CDR1 GTSNPN and CDR2 SVGIG come from the germline V gene (reference sequence). This CDR3 is 11 amino acids long. The CDR3 sequence is CAWSSGAGYTF. CDR3 nucleotide sequence: TGTGCCTGGAGTTCAGGGGCCGGCTACACCTTC.

This clonotype was counted a few times. The rearrangement uses TRBV29-1 and TRBJ2-3, with 9 nucleotides matching TRBD2. The CDR3 is 13 residues long. Trimming took 4 bases from V and 6 from J; bases not matched to a gene: 5. Germline-derived CDR1 and CDR2 are SQVTM and ANQGSEA. The CDR3 sequence is CSVGVAGADTQYF. CDR3 coding DNA: TGCAGCGTTGGAGTAGCGGGGGCGGATACGCAGTATTTT.

The chain carries TRBV6-1 and TRBJ1-2; D remains ambiguous. V was clipped by 7 bases and J by 8 bases, with 11 bases between them. Germline values: CDR1 MNHNS, CDR2 SASEGT. The length of the CDR3 is 11 residues. The CDR3 nucleotides read TGTGCCAGCAACTGGGCGGGAGGCTACACCTTC. This gives the protein CASNWAGGYTF.

V usage is TRBV20-1 and J usage is TRBJ2-1; 11 bases agree with TRBD2. The CDR3 covers 15 residues. J gave up 1 base and V 3 bases, and 2 bases lay outside the gene matches. Germline assignment: CDR1 DFQATT and CDR2 SNEGSKA (reference sequence). CDR3 in amino acids: CSARLAGGSYNEQFF. The CDR3 coding sequence is TGCAGTGCTAGGTTAGCGGGGGGGTCCTACAATGAGCAGTTCTTC.

The chain combines TRBV6-1 with TRBJ1-1; no reliable D call. CDR3 length: 14 residues. The V end was cut by 8 bases, the J end by 0 bases, with 13 bases between. Germline V gene data show CDR1 as MNHNS and CDR2 as SASEGT. The CDR3 coding sequence is TGTGCCAGCGGAATCAGCTCTCTGAACACTGAAGCTTTCTTT. Translating gives CASGISSLNTEAFF.

This clonotype was seen repeatedly, ten times or more. The rearrangement links TRBV4-1 to TRBJ2-7; maybe TRBD2 (5 bases). Germline lookup yields CDR1 MGHRA and CDR2 YSYEKL. The CDR3 is made up of 14 amino acids. Trimming took 0 bases from V and 11 from J, leaving 17 bases between them. DNA for the CDR3: TGCGCCAGCAGCCAAGATCCGGGCGGAGGTGGGAAGTACTTC. Amino acids: CASSQDPGGGGKYF.

The chain carries TRBV5-4 and TRBJ1-2; TRBD1 agrees at 8 bases. The CDR3 is 13 amino acids. J gave up 6 bases and V 3 bases, and 4 bases lay outside the gene matches. Per germline, CDR1 SGHNT and CDR2 YYREEE (reference sequence). In DNA, the CDR3 is TGTGCCAGCAGCTCAATACAGGGGGATGGCTACACCTTC. Protein product: CASSSIQGDGYTF.